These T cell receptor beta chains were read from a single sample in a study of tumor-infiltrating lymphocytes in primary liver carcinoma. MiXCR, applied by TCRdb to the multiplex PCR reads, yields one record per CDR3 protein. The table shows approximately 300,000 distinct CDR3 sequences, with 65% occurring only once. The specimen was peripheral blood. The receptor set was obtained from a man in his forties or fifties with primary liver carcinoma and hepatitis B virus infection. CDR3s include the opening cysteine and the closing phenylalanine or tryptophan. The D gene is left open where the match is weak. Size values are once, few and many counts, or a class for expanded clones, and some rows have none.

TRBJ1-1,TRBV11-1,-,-,CVSSFSLNTEVFF,TGTGTCAGCAGCTTCTCGTTAAACACTGAAGTTTTCTTT
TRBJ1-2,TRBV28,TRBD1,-,CASRFRDSYGYTF,TGTGCCAGCAGGTTCCGGGACAGCTATGGCTACACCTTC
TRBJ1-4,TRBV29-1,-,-,CSVLGMLIEKLFF,TGTAGCGTCCTAGGGATGTTAATAGAAAAACTGTTTTTT
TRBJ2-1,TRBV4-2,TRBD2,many,CASSRILASIDEQFF,TGTGCCAGCAGCCGCATACTAGCGTCTATCGATGAGCAGTTCTTC
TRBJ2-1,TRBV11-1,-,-,CASGSEGENEQFF,TGTGCCAGCGGGTCGGAAGGGGAGAATGAGCAGTTCTTC
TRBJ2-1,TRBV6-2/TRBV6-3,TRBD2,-,CACSALQGLGSYNEQFF,TGTGCCTGCAGTGCCCTTCAGGGACTAGGCTCCTACAATGAGCAGTTCTTC
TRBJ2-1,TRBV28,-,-,CASTPQGRGSYNEQFF,TGTGCCAGCACCCCACAGGGGAGGGGTTCCTACAATGAGCAGTTCTTC
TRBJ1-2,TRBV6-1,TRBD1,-,CASRRGQGNYGYTF,TGTGCCAGCAGGCGGGGACAGGGTAACTATGGCTACACCTTC
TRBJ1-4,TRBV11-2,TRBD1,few,CASSIQQGTNEKLFF,TGTGCCAGCAGCATCCAACAGGGGACTAATGAAAAACTGTTTTTT
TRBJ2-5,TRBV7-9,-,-,CASSRDGGTEETQYF,TGTGCCAGCAGCCGGGACGGGGGTACCGAAGAGACCCAGTACTTC
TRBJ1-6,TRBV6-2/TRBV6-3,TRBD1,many,CASSFPTGGRSPLHF,TGTGCCAGCAGCTTCCCGACAGGGGGTCGCTCACCCCTCCACTTT
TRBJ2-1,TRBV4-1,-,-,CASSTKNDEQFF,TGCGCCAGCAGCACCAAAAACGATGAGCAGTTCTTC
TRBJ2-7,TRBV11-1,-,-,CASSLGHGLEQYF,TGTGCCAGCAGCTTAGGACATGGCCTCGAGCAGTACTTC
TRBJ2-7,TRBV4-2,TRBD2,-,CASCPGGTSGIEIQYF,TGTGCCAGCTGCCCTGGAGGTACTAGCGGGATTGAGATCCAGTACTTC
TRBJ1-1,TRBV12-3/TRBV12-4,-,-,CASSLKQNTESFF,TGTGCCAGCAGTTTAAAACAGAACACTGAATCTTTCTTT
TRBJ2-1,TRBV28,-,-,CASSSVGANEQFF,TGTGCCAGCAGTTCAGTGGGGGCGAATGAGCAGTTCTTC
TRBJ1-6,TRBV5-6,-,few,CASSRPSGRSGDSPLHF,TGTGCCAGCAGCCGCCCGTCAGGGCGCTCGGGAGACTCACCCCTCCACTTT
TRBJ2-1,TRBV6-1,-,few,CASSEIGGALNEQFF,TGTGCCAGCAGTGAAATCGGAGGGGCCCTCAACGAGCAGTTCTTC
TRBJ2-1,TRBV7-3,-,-,CASSLAGKGGEQFF,TGTGCCAGCAGCTTAGCGGGAAAGGGGGGTGAGCAGTTCTTC
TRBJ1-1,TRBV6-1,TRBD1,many,CASSDRDRGWAEAFF,TGTGCCAGCAGTGATCGGGACAGGGGATGGGCTGAAGCTTTCTTT
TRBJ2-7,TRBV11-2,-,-,CASSPHGRLRRDEQYF,TGTGCCAGCAGCCCTCATGGCAGGCTGCGAAGGGATGAGCAGTACTTC
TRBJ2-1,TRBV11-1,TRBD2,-,CVSSPGTSGTPVDEQFF,TGTGTCAGCAGCCCAGGGACTAGCGGGACCCCAGTCGACGAGCAGTTCTTC
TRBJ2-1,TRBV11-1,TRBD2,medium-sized,CASSLEVAGGSNEQFF,TGTGCCAGCAGCTTAGAGGTAGCGGGAGGAAGTAATGAGCAGTTCTTC
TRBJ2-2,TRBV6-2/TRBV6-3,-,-,CASSYSEAGELFF,TGTGCCAGCAGTTACTCGGAAGCCGGGGAGCTGTTTTTT
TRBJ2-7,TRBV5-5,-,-,CVSSFVSSYEQYF,TGTGTCAGCAGCTTCGTCAGCTCCTACGAGCAGTACTTC
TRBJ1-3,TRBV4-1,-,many,CASSRVDGNTIYF,TGCGCCAGCAGCCGAGTCGACGGGAACACCATATATTTT
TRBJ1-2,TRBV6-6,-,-,CASCLVGQGDGYTF,TGTGCCAGCTGCCTCGTGGGGCAGGGCGATGGCTACACCTTC
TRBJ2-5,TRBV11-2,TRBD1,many,CASSYGQGGQYF,TGTGCCAGCAGCTACGGACAGGGTGGCCAGTACTTC
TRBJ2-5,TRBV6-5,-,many,CASSALAGHQYF,TGTGCCAGCAGTGCCCTCGCGGGGCACCAGTACTTC
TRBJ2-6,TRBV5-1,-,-,CASSITGQSSGANVLTF,TGCGCCAGCAGTATAACCGGACAGAGCTCTGGGGCCAACGTCCTGACTTTC
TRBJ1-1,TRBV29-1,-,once,CSVGLLRPQLDF,TGCAGCGTTGGACTCCTCAGGCCACAACTTGACTTT
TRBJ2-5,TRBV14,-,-,CASSKWDPEETQYF,TGTGCCAGCAGCAAGTGGGACCCAGAAGAGACCCAGTACTTC
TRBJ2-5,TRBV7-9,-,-,CASRRDGMKETQYF,TGTGCCAGCAGACGGGACGGGATGAAAGAGACCCAGTACTTC
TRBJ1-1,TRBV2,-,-,CASSEFRGNAEAFF,TGTGCCAGCAGTGAGTTCCGAGGAAACGCTGAAGCTTTCTTT
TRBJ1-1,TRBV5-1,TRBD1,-,CASSSQQGAGEAFF,TGCGCCAGCAGCTCACAACAGGGGGCAGGTGAAGCTTTCTTT
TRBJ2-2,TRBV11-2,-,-,CTNSLWRTGELFF,TGTACCAACAGCTTATGGAGAACCGGGGAGCTGTTTTTT
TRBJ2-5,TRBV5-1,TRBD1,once,CVSSRQGERQETQYF,TGCGTCAGCAGCAGGCAGGGGGAGCGCCAAGAGACCCAGTACTTC
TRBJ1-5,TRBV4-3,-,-,CASSQEEGSQPQHF,TGCGCCAGCAGCCAAGAAGAGGGGAGCCAGCCCCAGCATTTT
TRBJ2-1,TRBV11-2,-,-,CASSPRQLRETQFF,TGTGCCAGCAGCCCGCGACAGCTTAGGGAGACCCAGTTCTTC
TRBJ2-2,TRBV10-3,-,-,CAARERGAGELVF,TGTGCCGCCCGGGAAAGGGGTGCCGGTGAGCTGGTTTTT
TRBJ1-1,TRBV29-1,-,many,CSVEDQEAHTEAFF,TGCAGCGTTGAAGATCAGGAAGCGCACACTGAAGCTTTCTTT
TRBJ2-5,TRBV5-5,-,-,CAYSSKTRGETQYF,TGTGCCTACAGCTCGAAGACTAGGGGAGAGACCCAGTACTTC